This T cell receptor (beta chain) was retrieved from a study of molecular identifiers for immune sequencing clone quantification. Study conclusions and caveats: Single-cell amounts of spiked Jurkat TCR RNA were reportedly detectable among about a million naive cells. Over 97% of effector molecules, but under 1% in naive cells, were held by clones with more than 20 RNA copies. Highly expanded clone sizes could end up underestimated if a barcode were shared by identical TCR molecules.

One entry per CDR3 protein results from TCRdb running MiXCR on the PCR reads. The sample lists about 640,000 distinct CDR3 sequences, nearly 20% occurring once. Notes on this clonotype: Its specificity is not known. The junction and the germline gene differ at one end; a read error may be behind it.

Isolation of naive CD8 T cells was achieved by sorting on a CD8+CD4-CCR7+CD45RA+ phenotype. In germline, CDR1 is SGHVS, CDR2 FNYEAQ. The CDR3 is made up of 16 amino acids. The chain is built from TRBV7-6 and TRBJ1-1, with D possibly matching TRBD1 (6 bases). This TCR came from a human donor in good health. Some libraries in this study had Jurkat cell RNA spiked in. The sample was naive CD8+ T cells from blood, with Jurkat cell RNA spiked in. Subset noted: FACS-sorted CD8+CD4-CCR7+CD45RA+ naive T cells. DNA of the CDR3: TGTGCCAGCAGCTTAGCGTGGGACAACATGAACACTGGAGCTTTCTTT. It is translated as CASSLAWDNMNTGAFF.